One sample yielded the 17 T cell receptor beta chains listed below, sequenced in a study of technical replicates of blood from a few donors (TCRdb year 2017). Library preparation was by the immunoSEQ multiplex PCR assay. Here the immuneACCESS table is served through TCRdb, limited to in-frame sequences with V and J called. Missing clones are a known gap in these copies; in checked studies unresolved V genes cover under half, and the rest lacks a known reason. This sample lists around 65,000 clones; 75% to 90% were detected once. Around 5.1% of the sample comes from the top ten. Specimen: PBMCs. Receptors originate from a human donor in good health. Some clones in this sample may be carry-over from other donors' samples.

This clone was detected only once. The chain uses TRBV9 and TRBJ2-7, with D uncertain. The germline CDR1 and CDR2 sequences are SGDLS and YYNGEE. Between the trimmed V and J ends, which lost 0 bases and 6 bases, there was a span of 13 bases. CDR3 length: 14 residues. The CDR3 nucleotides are TGTGCCAGCAGCGTAGCTTTCGGGTCCGGCGAGCAGTACTTC. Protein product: CASSVAFGSGEQYF.

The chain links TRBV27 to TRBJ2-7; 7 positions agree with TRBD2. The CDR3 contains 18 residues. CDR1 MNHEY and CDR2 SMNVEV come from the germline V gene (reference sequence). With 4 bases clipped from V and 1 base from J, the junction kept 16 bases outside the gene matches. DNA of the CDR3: TGTGCCAGCAGTTCCTGGACGCTGGCGGGAGAAGGGTCCTACGAGCAGTACTTC. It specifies CASSSWTLAGEGSYEQYF.

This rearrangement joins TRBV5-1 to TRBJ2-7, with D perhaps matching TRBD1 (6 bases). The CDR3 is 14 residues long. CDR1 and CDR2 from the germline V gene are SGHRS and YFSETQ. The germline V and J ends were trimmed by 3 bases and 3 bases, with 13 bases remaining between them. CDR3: CASSSGTTHYEQYF. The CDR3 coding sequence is TGCGCCAGCAGCTCCGGGACAACCCACTACGAGCAGTACTTC.

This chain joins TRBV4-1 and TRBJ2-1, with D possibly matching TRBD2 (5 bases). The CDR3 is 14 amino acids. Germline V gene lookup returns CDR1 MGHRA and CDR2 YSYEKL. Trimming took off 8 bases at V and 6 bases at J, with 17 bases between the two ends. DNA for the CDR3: TGCGCCAGCCGCGGTACCGGGATCAGCAATGAGCAGTTCTTC. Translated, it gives CASRGTGISNEQFF.

The CDR3 region has the DNA TGTGCCAGCAGTACCACTAGCGGGAGGGCCTCTCAGCAGTACTTC. Its protein product is CASSTTSGRASQQYF. The chain employs TRBV6-5 and TRBJ2-7; 13 positions match TRBD2. V shed 5 bases, J shed 8 bases, and the junction held 9 bases outside the gene matches. This CDR3 comprises 15 residues. Germline CDR1 MNHEY, CDR2 SVGAGI.

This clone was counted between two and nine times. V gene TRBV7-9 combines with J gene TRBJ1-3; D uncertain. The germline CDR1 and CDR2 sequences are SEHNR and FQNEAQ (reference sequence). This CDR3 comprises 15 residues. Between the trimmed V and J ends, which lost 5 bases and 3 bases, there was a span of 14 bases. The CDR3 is CASSPPPRVGNTIYF. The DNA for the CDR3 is TGTGCCAGCAGCCCCCCCCCGAGGGTTGGAAACACCATATATTTT.

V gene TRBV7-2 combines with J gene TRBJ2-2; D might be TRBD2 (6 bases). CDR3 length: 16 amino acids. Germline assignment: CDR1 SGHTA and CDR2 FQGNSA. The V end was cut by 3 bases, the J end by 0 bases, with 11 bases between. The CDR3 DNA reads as TGTGCCAGCAGCTTCGGTAGCGGCTCGAACACCGGGGAGCTGTTTTTT. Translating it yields CASSFGSGSNTGELFF.

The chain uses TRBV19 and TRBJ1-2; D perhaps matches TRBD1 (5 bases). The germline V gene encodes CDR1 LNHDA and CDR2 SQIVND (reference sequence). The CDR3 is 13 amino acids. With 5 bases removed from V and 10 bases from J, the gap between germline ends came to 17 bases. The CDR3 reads CASSAAGQTSYTF. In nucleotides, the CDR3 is TGTGCCAGTAGTGCGGCGGGGCAGACCTCCTACACCTTC.

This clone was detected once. CDR3 protein: CASSYSGSPETQYF. DNA of the CDR3: TGTGCCAGCAGTTACTCAGGGAGCCCGGAGACCCAGTACTTC. This chain links TRBV6-6 with TRBJ2-5; D is possibly TRBD2 (5 bases). The CDR3 consists of 14 residues. Trimming stripped 0 bases from V and 5 bases from J, with 10 bases between. CDR1 and CDR2 (germline): MNHNY, SVGAGI (reference sequence).

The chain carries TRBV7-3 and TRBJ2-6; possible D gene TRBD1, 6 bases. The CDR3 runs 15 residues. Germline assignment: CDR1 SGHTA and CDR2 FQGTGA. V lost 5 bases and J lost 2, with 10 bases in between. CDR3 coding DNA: TGTGCCAGCAGCATAGGGACACCTGGGGCCAACGTCCTGACTTTC. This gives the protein CASSIGTPGANVLTF.

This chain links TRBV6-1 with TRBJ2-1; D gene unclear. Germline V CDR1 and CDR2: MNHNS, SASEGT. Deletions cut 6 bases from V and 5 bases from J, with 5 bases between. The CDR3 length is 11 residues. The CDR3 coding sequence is TGTGCCAGCAGCCTCGACAATGAGCAGTTCTTC. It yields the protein CASSLDNEQFF.

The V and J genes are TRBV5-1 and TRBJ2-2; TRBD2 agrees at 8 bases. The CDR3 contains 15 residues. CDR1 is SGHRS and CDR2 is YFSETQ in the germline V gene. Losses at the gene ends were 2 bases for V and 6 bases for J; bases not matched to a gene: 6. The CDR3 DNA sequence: TGCGCCAGCAGCTTACGACTAGCGAAGGCCGGGGAGCTGTTTTTT. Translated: CASSLRLAKAGELFF.

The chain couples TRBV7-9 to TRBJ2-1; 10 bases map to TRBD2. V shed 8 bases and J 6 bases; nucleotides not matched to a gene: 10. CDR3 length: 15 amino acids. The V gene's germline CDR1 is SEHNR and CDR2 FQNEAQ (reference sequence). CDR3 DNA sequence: TGTGCCAGCTCCCCCTCTAGCGGGGGCACCAATGAGCAGTTCTTC. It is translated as CASSPSSGGTNEQFF.

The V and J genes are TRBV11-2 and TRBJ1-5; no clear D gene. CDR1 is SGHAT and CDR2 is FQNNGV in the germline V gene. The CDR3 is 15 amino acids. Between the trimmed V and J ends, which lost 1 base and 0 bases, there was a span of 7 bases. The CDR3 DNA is TGTGCCAGCAGCTTAGCAGGAAATAGCAATCAGCCCCAGCATTTT. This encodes CASSLAGNSNQPQHF.

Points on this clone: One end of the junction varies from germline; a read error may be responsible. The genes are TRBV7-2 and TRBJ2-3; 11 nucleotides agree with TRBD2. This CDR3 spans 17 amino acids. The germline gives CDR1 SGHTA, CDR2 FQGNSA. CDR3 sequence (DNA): TGTGCCAGCAGCCTAGCGGGGGGAACGGATGGCACAGATACGCAGTATTTT. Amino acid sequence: CASSLAGGTDGTDTQYF.

CDR3 loop: CASRLVARQYAAYEQYF. In nucleotides, the CDR3 is TGTGCAAGTCGCTTAGTGGCCCGACAGTATGCGGCCTACGAGCAGTACTTC. V usage is TRBV12-2 and J usage is TRBJ2-7; the D call in the table, TRBD1, was not verified against the DNA. TRBV12-2 is marked as a pseudogene. The CDR3 is made up of 17 amino acids.

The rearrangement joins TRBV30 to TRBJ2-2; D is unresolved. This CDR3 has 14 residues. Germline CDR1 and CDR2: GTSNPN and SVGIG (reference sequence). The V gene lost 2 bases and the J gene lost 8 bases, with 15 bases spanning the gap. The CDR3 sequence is CAWSLEVPRGELFF. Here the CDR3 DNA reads TGTGCCTGGAGTCTTGAAGTTCCCCGGGGGGAGCTGTTTTTT.